A single sample is the source of the 30 T cell receptor beta chains below, sequenced in a study of T cells in Graves' hyperthyroidism and ophthalmopathy. Amplification targeted TCR beta CDR3 regions from RNA transcripts. Initially, a first-round RT-PCR of the TCR CDR3 employed the HTBI primer set. A single record per CDR3 protein comes from TCRdb applying MiXCR to the multiplex PCR reads. The sample lists 130,000 to 150,000 distinct CDR3 sequences; roughly 23% were seen once. Material: blood. All receptors come from a woman between 50 and 59 years old with Graves' hyperthyroidism that later progressed to Graves' ophthalmopathy.

In this sample, this clonotype turned up many times. This sequence joins TRBV30 and TRBJ1-5; 7 bases agree with TRBD1. Trimming took 2 bases from V and 3 from J; bases not matched to a gene: 10. CDR1 GTSNPN and CDR2 SVGIG come from the germline V gene (reference sequence). The CDR3 is 16 residues long. The CDR3 loop is CAWSPVAGTANQPQHF. The CDR3 region has the DNA TGTGCCTGGAGTCCTGTAGCCGGGACAGCCAATCAGCCCCAGCATTTT.

At least ten counts were recorded for this clonotype. The CDR3 region has the DNA TGTGCCAGCAGCTTACCGCGACAGGGCCGGAACACTGAAGCTTTCTTT. Amino acids: CASSLPRQGRNTEAFF. The genes are TRBV7-9 and TRBJ1-1; 7 nucleotides line up with TRBD1. Germline V gene data show CDR1 as SEHNR and CDR2 as FQNEAQ (reference sequence). CDR3 length: 16 amino acids. V dropped 2 bases and J dropped 1; count of bases not matched to a gene: 7.

V usage is TRBV15 and J usage is TRBJ1-3; D not resolved. The V gene's germline CDR1 is LNHNV and CDR2 YYDKDF (reference sequence). V lost 3 bases, J lost 4 bases, and 4 bases lay in between. CDR3 length: 12 residues. CDR3 nucleotides: TGTGCCACCAGCAGCTCCGGAAACACCATATATTTT. Protein sequence: CATSSSGNTIYF.

This clonotype was recorded at least ten times. CDR3 protein: CASSGQGGVEQYF. The DNA of the CDR3 is TGTGCCAGCAGTGGACAGGGTGGCGTCGAGCAGTACTTC. The V call is TRBV2, the J call TRBJ2-7; TRBD1 matches at 7 bases. This CDR3 has 13 amino acids. V gave up 4 bases and J gave up 6 bases; unmatched junction bases: 6. Germline V gene data show CDR1 as SNHLY and CDR2 as FYNNEI.

The table lists this clonotype with many counts. CDR3 residues: CASSPLEGTEAFF. CDR3 sequence (DNA): TGTGCCAGCTCACCACTCGAGGGCACTGAAGCTTTCTTT. The rearrangement joins TRBV18 to TRBJ1-1; the D is unclear. Germline CDR1 KGHSH, CDR2 LQKENI. Between the trimmed V and J ends, which lost 1 base and 4 bases, there was a span of 7 bases. This CDR3 is built from 13 residues. The variable domain in full, with the rest retrieved from reference TRBV18 and TRBJ1-1, is NAGVMQNPRHLVRRRGQEARLRCSPMKGHSHVYWYRQLPEEGLKFMVYLQKENIIDESGMPKERFSAEFPKEGPSILRIQQVVRGDSAAYFCASSPLEGTEAFFGQGTRLTVV.

This clonotype was counted many times. The chain uses TRBV30 and TRBJ2-7; D ambiguous. This CDR3 region has 14 residues. Looked up from germline, CDR1 is GTSNPN and CDR2 is SVGIG (reference sequence). V was pared by 0 bases and J by 3 bases, with 12 bases between. The CDR3 nucleotides are TGTGCCTGGAGTGTACGAGGCAGATTCTACGAGCAGTACTTC. Its translation is CAWSVRGRFYEQYF. Full variable domain (rest looked up from reference TRBV30 and TRBJ2-7): SQTIHQWPATLVQPVGSPLSLECTVEGTSNPNLYWYRQAAGRGLQLLFYSVGIGQISSEVPQNLSASRPQDRQFILSSKKLLLSDSGFYLCAWSVRGRFYEQYFGPGTRLTVT.

This clonotype was detected a few times. V gene TRBV20-1 combines with J gene TRBJ1-5; no clear D gene. With 5 bases removed from V and 0 bases from J, the gap between germline ends came to 17 bases. The CDR3 extends over 16 amino acids. Germline values: CDR1 DFQATT, CDR2 SNEGSKA (reference sequence). The CDR3 is CSAQPPSGISNQPQHF. As DNA, the CDR3 is TGCAGTGCTCAACCCCCCTCGGGCATTAGCAATCAGCCCCAGCATTTT.

This clonotype has at least ten counts. The V call is TRBV5-1, the J call TRBJ1-1; no reliable D call. V was clipped by 0 bases and J by 2 bases, with 8 bases between them. This CDR3 is built from 14 residues. Germline V gene sequence: CDR1 SGHRS, CDR2 YFSETQ. The CDR3 protein is CASSLEEVNTEAFF. The CDR3 DNA is TGCGCCAGCAGCTTGGAGGAGGTTAACACTGAAGCTTTCTTT.

This clonotype was counted between two and nine times. This chain uses TRBV30 with TRBJ1-6, with unresolved D. Trimming pared 5 bases from V and 7 bases from J, leaving 6 bases between. Germline V gives CDR1 GTSNPN, CDR2 SVGIG (reference sequence). This CDR3 spans 11 amino acids. This CDR3 is CAWGSNSPLHF. The CDR3 nucleotides are TGTGCCTGGGGTTCCAATTCACCCCTCCACTTT.

The sample holds many counts of this clonotype. V usage is TRBV20-1 and J usage is TRBJ1-1; D perhaps matches TRBD1 (5 bases). CDR3 length equals 14 residues. Germline CDR1 and CDR2: DFQATT and SNEGSKA (reference sequence). Trimming left V 5 bases short and J 5 bases short, with 18 bases between. For the CDR3, the DNA is TGCAGTGCTGACCGGGACTCCCGGGGGACTGAAGCTTTCTTT. This translates into CSADRDSRGTEAFF.

Comments on this clonotype: A much larger clone differs from this one at a single base, so this may be a read error. V usage is TRBV28 and J usage is TRBJ2-1; TRBD2 matches 9 bases. This CDR3 has 17 residues. Germline values: CDR1 MDHEN, CDR2 SYDVKM. Trimming cost V 5 bases and J 2 bases; bases outside gene matches: 10. The CDR3 DNA follows: TGTGCCAGCAGTGATGGTCGCAGGACTAGCGCCTACAATGAGCAGTTCTTC. Protein product: CASSDGRRTSAYNEQFF.

At least ten counts were recorded for this clonotype. V gene TRBV11-2 combines with J gene TRBJ1-2; D remains ambiguous. The V end was cut by 8 bases, the J end by 8 bases, with 12 bases between. The length of the CDR3 is 11 residues. In germline, CDR1 is SGHAT, CDR2 FQNNGV. CDR3: CASGRSEGYTF. The CDR3 nucleotides read TGTGCCAGCGGGAGAAGTGAGGGCTACACCTTC. Filled out from reference TRBV11-2 and TRBJ1-2, the complete variable domain reads EAGVAQSPRYKIIEKRQSVAFWCNPISGHATLYWYQQILGQGPKLLIQFQNNGVVDDSQLPKDRFSAERLKGVDSTLKIQPAKLEDSAVYLCASGRSEGYTFGSGTRLTVV.

In its sample, this clonotype was seen many times. The chain recombines TRBV28 with TRBJ2-2; D is undetermined. Germline CDR1 reads MDHEN; CDR2 reads SYDVKM. Trimming cost V 2 bases and J 5 bases, with 9 bases left between them. The CDR3 sequence is 14 residues long. The CDR3 loop reads CASSLLRITGELFF. The CDR3 bases are TGTGCCAGCAGTTTACTCAGAATTACCGGGGAGCTGTTTTTT.

The J gene is TRBJ1-1, the V gene TRBV5-1; D remains ambiguous. The CDR3 covers 15 residues. The V gene's germline CDR1 is SGHRS and CDR2 YFSETQ. The V and J ends lost 5 bases and 2 bases respectively, with 16 bases between them. CDR3 sequence (DNA): TGCGCCAGCAGTTATCTACCGGGCGAAAACACTGAAGCTTTCTTT. This codes for CASSYLPGENTEAFF.

This clonotype occurred many times. V usage is TRBV10-3 and J usage is TRBJ2-3; 13 nucleotides agree with TRBD2. The J segment lost 5 bases and the V segment lost 6 bases, leaving 5 bases of the junction unmatched. Germline V CDR1 and CDR2: ENHRY, SYGVKD. This CDR3 is 15 amino acids long. As DNA, the CDR3 is TGTGCCATCAGAAATGGACTAGCGGGAGTAGATACGCAGTATTTT. Its protein is CAIRNGLAGVDTQYF.

This clonotype was counted ten times or more. This chain connects TRBV20-1 to TRBJ2-3; 10 positions agree with TRBD1. The V segment lost 0 bases and the J segment 1 base; nucleotides outside the gene matches: 4. Germline V lookup: CDR1 DFQATT, CDR2 SNEGSKA (reference sequence). The CDR3 covers 16 residues. CDR3 DNA sequence: TGCAGTGCTAGAGACCTAGACAGGGGGCGCACAGATACGCAGTATTTT. This codes for CSARDLDRGRTDTQYF.

The chain recombines TRBV7-2 with TRBJ2-7; 10 bases align to TRBD2. The junction had 7 bases not matched to a gene; V was cut back by 8 bases and J by 3 bases. The CDR3 is 14 residues long. The germline gives CDR1 SGHTA, CDR2 FQGNSA. Here the CDR3 reads CASGLAGDFYEQYF. The DNA for the CDR3 is TGTGCCAGCGGTCTAGCGGGGGATTTCTACGAGCAGTACTTC.

This clonotype was counted between two and nine times. The chain couples TRBV11-2 to TRBJ2-3; 12 nucleotides line up with TRBD2. The length of the CDR3 is 17 residues. From germline, CDR1 is SGHAT and CDR2 FQNNGV. J lost 9 bases, V lost 1 base, and 11 bases had no gene match. CDR3 DNA sequence: TGTGCCAGCAGCTTAGCGGCGCTAGCGGGAGGGCCGGGCACGCAGTATTTT. Amino acid sequence: CASSLAALAGGPGTQYF.

This clonotype came up many times. The V call is TRBV28, the J call TRBJ2-3, with TRBD2 matching 10 bases. The junction had 5 bases not matched to a gene; V was cut back by 6 bases and J by 2 bases. This CDR3 is 15 amino acids long. Germline CDR1 reads MDHEN; CDR2 reads SYDVKM. CDR3 nucleotides: TGTGCCAGCAGCTTCGGACTAGCGGTCACAGATACGCAGTATTTT. Its translation is CASSFGLAVTDTQYF.

This clonotype was detected ten times or more. The chain uses TRBV3-1 and TRBJ2-2; the D gene is possibly TRBD1 (5 bases). The CDR3 loop spans 13 amino acids. V lost 1 base and J lost 6, with 6 bases in between. Germline V gene sequence: CDR1 LGHDT, CDR2 YNNKEL (reference sequence). The CDR3 coding sequence is TGTGCCAGCAGCCAAGCAGGGTCCGGGGAGCTGTTTTTT. As protein: CASSQAGSGELFF.

The genes are TRBV28 and TRBJ2-5; TRBD2 aligns across 7 bases. J gave up 2 bases and V 6 bases, and 6 bases lay outside the gene matches. Germline loops: CDR1 MDHEN, CDR2 SYDVKM. This CDR3 has 14 amino acids. CDR3 DNA sequence: TGTGCCAGCAGCCTTTCGGGACTACAAGAGACCCAGTACTTC. This translates into CASSLSGLQETQYF.

This clonotype was detected many times. The rearrangement uses TRBV12-3 or TRBV12-4 and TRBJ2-7; 8 positions agree with TRBD1. CDR3 length: 14 amino acids. The V segment lost 6 bases and the J segment 2 bases; nucleotides outside the gene matches: 6. CDR3 residues: CASRHRGSPYEQYF. The CDR3 DNA reads as TGTGCCAGCAGGCACAGGGGGAGCCCCTACGAGCAGTACTTC.

This clonotype was counted ten times or more. The chain employs TRBV30 and TRBJ1-2; 11 bases line up with TRBD1. In germline, CDR1 is GTSNPN, CDR2 SVGIG (reference sequence). V dropped 2 bases and J dropped 4; count of bases not matched to a gene: 3. The CDR3 loop spans 14 amino acids. This CDR3 is CAWSTGTGGYGYTF. The CDR3 DNA reads as TGTGCCTGGAGTACCGGGACAGGGGGCTATGGCTACACCTTC.

This clonotype has a count of ten or more. The chain employs TRBV7-6 and TRBJ1-2, with a weak D call TRBD1 (6 bases). V shed 4 bases and J shed 8 bases, with 11 bases lying between them. The CDR3 is made up of 12 amino acids. The V gene's germline CDR1 is SGHVS and CDR2 FNYEAQ. The CDR3 loop is CASSSNREGYTF. CDR3 in DNA: TGTGCCAGCAGCTCGAACAGGGAGGGCTACACCTTC.

This clonotype was detected a few times. Since a much larger clone is just one base distant, this may be a read error. The V and J genes are TRBV20-1 and TRBJ1-1; D is ambiguous. Germline CDR1 is DFQATT and CDR2 is SNEGSKA (reference sequence). V was shortened by 0 bases and J by 3 bases, with 8 bases between the two germline ends. CDR3 size: 13 residues. CDR3 residues: CSARDRRDTEAFF. Here the CDR3 DNA reads TGCAGTGCTAGAGATCGAAGGGACACTGAAGCTTTCTTT.

The sample holds many counts of this clonotype. The CDR3 loop reads CASSLVGGGQPQHF. CDR3 sequence (DNA): TGTGCCAGCAGCTTGGTCGGGGGCGGTCAGCCCCAGCATTTT. The chain recombines TRBV5-6 with TRBJ1-5, with D possibly matching TRBD1 (6 bases). The germline gives CDR1 SGHDT, CDR2 YYEEEE. Deletions cut 0 bases from V and 6 bases from J, with 10 bases between. This CDR3 spans 14 amino acids.

This clonotype was detected many times. The J gene is TRBJ1-2, the V gene TRBV28, with D perhaps matching TRBD1 (5 bases). Trimming removed 5 bases at V and 4 bases at J, with 20 bases between. Germline CDR1 and CDR2: MDHEN and SYDVKM. This CDR3 has 16 amino acids. CDR3 bases: TGTGCCAGCAGTCTGGCCAGGGCCTGGAATGGCTATGGCTACACCTTC. Its translation: CASSLARAWNGYGYTF.

This clonotype has a count of ten or more. This chain connects TRBV12-3 or TRBV12-4 to TRBJ2-2, with a weak D call TRBD1 (6 bases). The germline V and J ends were trimmed by 8 bases and 4 bases, with 17 bases remaining between them. The CDR3 sequence is 15 residues long. The CDR3 loop reads CASGQLGAATGELFF. Written as DNA, the CDR3 is TGTGCCAGCGGACAGCTCGGGGCGGCCACCGGGGAGCTGTTTTTT.

There are a few counts of this clonotype. The chain's CDR3 is CASSYSRGNNEQFF. The CDR3 nucleotides read TGTGCCAGCAGTTACTCGAGGGGCAACAATGAGCAGTTCTTC. V gene TRBV6-5 combines with J gene TRBJ2-1, with D perhaps being TRBD1 or TRBD2 (5 bases each). Germline CDR1 and CDR2: MNHEY and SVGAGI. V was cut by 0 bases and J by 5 bases, with 8 bases left in between. The CDR3 totals 14 residues.

This clonotype was recorded many times. The V and J genes are TRBV24-1 and TRBJ1-1; 7 bases are a match to TRBD1. V lost 2 bases and J lost 5; bases outside the gene matches: 4. Germline CDR1 reads KGHDR; CDR2 reads SFDVKD. The CDR3 contains 14 residues. CDR3 nucleotide sequence: TGTGCCACCAGTGATTGGCAGGGGGGGACTGAAGCTTTCTTT. It translates to CATSDWQGGTEAFF.